This T cell receptor beta chain was captured in a study of shared T cell receptors in the human thymus. Clones were sequenced by immunoSEQ multiplex PCR, and TCRdb holds only the in-frame ones, with some missing. Seen here are approximately 68,000 clones, 90% to 95% observed once, and the top ten hold 0.03% to 0.04%. The germline V gene encodes CDR1 MNHEY and CDR2 SMNVEV (reference sequence). V lost 2 bases and J 0 bases, leaving 17 bases between the germline ends. The CDR3 is 18 amino acids. The source is a human donor. Source material: thymocytes. The chain couples TRBV27 to TRBJ2-4; D remains ambiguous. The CDR3 nucleotides read TGTGCCAGCAGTTTAATCCGTCCCCAAACATTAGCCAAAAACATTCAGTACTTC. This encodes CASSLIRPQTLAKNIQYF.